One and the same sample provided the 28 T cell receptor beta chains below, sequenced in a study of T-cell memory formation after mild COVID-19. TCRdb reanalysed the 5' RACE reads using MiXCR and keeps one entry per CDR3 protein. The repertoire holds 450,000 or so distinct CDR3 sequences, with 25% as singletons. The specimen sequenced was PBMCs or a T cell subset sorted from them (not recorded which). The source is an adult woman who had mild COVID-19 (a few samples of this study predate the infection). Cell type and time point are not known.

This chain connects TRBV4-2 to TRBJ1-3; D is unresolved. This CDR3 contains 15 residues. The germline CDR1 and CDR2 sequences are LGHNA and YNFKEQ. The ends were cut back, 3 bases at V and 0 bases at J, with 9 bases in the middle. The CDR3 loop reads CASSHPDNSGNTIYF. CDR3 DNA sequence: TGTGCCAGCAGCCACCCCGACAACTCTGGAAACACCATATATTTT.

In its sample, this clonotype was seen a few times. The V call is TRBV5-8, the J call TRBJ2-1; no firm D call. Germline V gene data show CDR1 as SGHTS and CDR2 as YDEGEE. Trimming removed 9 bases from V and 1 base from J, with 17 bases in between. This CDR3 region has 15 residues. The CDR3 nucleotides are TGTGCCACCATAAAATCGGGTTCGTCCTACAATGAGCAGTTCTTC. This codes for CATIKSGSSYNEQFF.

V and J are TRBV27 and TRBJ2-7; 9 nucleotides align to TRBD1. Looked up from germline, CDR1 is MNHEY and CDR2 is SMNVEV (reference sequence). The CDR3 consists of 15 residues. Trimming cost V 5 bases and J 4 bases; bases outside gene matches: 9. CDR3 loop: CASSPRTGVLYEQYF. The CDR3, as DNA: TGTGCCAGCAGTCCGAGGACAGGGGTTTTGTACGAGCAGTACTTC.

CDR3 sequence (DNA): TGTGCCAGCAGGGGCAAGCAGGCCCGCACAGATACGCAGTATTTT. As protein: CASRGKQARTDTQYF. The V and J genes are TRBV27 and TRBJ2-3; D is undetermined. Trimming removed 6 bases from V and 1 base from J, with 14 bases in between. This CDR3 is built from 15 residues. Germline V CDR1 and CDR2: MNHEY, SMNVEV (reference sequence).

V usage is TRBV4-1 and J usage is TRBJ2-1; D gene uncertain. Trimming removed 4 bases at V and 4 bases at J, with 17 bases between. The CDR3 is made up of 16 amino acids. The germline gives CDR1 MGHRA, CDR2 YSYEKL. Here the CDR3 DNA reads TGCGCCAGCAGCCCCGGCGCGGTGGGCCCGTACAATGAGCAGTTCTTC. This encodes CASSPGAVGPYNEQFF.

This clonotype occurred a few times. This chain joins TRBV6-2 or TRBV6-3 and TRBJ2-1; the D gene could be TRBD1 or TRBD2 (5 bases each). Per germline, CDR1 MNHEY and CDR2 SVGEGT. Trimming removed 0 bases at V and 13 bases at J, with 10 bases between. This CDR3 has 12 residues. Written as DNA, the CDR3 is TGTGCCAGCAGTTACTCGAGGGGTCAACAGTTCTTC. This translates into CASSYSRGQQFF.

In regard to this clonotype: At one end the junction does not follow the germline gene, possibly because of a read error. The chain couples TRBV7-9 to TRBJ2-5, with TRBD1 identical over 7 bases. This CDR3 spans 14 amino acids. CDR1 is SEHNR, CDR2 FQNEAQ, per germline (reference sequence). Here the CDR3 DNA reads TGTGCCAGCAGCCTAGCCCGACAGGGAGAGACCCAGTACTTC. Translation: CASSLARQGETQYF.

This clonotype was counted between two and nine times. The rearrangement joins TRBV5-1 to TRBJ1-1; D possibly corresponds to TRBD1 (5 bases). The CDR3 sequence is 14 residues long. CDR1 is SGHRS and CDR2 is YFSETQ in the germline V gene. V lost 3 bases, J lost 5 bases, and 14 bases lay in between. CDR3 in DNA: TGCGCCAGCAGCTGGCAGGGTCGGGAGACTGAAGCTTTCTTT. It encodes CASSWQGRETEAFF. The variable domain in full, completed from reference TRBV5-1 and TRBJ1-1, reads KAGVTQTPRYLIKTRGQQVTLSCSPISGHRSVSWYQQTPGQGLQFLFEYFSETQRNKGNFPGRFSGRQFSNSRSEMNVSTLELGDSALYLCASSWQGRETEAFFGQGTRLTVV.

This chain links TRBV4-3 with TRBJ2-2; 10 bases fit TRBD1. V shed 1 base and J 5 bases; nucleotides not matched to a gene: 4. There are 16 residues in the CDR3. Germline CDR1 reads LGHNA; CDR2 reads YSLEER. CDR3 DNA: TGCGCCAGCAGCCAAGGACAGGGGGCCAGGACCGGGGAGCTGTTTTTT. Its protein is CASSQGQGARTGELFF.

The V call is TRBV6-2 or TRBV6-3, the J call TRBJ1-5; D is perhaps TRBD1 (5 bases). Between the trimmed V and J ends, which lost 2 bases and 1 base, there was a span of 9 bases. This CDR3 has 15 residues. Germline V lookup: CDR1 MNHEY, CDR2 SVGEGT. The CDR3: CASSYGGRSNQPQHF. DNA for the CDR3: TGTGCCAGCAGTTACGGGGGAAGGAGCAATCAGCCCCAGCATTTT.

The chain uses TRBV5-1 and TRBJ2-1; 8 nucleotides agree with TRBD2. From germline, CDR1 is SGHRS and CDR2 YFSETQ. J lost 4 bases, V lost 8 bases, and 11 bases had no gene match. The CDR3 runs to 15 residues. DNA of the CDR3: TGCGCCAGTACCTTAGCCGCGGGGGGTTACAATGAGCAGTTCTTC. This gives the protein CASTLAAGGYNEQFF.

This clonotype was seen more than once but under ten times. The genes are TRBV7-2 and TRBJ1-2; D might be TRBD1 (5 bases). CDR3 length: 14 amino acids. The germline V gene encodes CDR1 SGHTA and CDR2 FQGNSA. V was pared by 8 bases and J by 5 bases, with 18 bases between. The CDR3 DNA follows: TGTGCCAGCGCTGTACACCGGACAATGTATGGCTACACCTTC. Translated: CASAVHRTMYGYTF.

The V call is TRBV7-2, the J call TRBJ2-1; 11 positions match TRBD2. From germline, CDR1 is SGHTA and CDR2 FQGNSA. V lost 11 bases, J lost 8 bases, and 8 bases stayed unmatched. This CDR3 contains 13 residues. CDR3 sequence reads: CAVTSGSFYEQFF. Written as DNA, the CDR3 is TGTGCCGTCACTAGCGGGAGTTTCTATGAGCAGTTCTTC.

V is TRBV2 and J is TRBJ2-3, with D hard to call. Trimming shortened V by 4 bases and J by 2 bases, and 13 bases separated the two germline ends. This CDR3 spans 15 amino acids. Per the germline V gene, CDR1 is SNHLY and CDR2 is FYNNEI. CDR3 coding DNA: TGTGCCAGCAGTGGGGCAGGAACTCTCACAGATACGCAGTATTTT. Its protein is CASSGAGTLTDTQYF.

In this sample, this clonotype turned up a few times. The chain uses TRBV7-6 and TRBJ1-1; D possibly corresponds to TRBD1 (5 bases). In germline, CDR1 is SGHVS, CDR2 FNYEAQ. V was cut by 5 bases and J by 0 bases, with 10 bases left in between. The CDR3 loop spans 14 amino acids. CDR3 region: CASSGGRMNTEAFF. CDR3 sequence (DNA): TGTGCCAGCAGCGGGGGACGAATGAACACTGAAGCTTTCTTT.

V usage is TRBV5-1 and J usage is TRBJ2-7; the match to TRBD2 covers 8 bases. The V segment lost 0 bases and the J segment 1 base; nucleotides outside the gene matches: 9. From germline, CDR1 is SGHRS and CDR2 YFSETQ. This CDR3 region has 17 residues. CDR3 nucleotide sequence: TGCGCCAGCAGCTTGGCCTTTCGGACTAGCCGGTCCTACGAGCAGTACTTC. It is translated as CASSLAFRTSRSYEQYF.

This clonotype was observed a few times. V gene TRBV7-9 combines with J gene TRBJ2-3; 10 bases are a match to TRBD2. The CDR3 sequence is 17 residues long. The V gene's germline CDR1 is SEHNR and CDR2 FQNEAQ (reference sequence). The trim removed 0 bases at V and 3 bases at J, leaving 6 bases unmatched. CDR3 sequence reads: CASSLALTSGETDTQYF. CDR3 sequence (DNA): TGTGCCAGCAGCTTAGCGCTTACTAGCGGGGAGACAGATACGCAGTATTTT.

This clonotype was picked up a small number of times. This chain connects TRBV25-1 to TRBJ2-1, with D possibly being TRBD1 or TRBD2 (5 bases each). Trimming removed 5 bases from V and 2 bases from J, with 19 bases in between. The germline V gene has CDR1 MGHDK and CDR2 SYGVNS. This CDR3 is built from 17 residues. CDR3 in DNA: TGTGCCAGCAGTTCCCACGGCTCCGGGGCGACCTACAATGAGCAGTTCTTC. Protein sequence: CASSSHGSGATYNEQFF.

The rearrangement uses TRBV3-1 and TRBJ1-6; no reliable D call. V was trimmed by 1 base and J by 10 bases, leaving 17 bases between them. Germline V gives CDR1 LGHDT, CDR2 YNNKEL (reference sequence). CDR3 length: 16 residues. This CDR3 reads CASSQAHGSYTSPLHF. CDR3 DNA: TGTGCCAGCAGCCAAGCACACGGCAGTTACACCTCACCCCTCCACTTT.

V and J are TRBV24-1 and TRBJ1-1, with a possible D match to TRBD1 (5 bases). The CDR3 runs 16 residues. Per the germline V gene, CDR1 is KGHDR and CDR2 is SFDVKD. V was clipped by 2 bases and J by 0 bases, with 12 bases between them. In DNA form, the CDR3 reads TGTGCCACCAGTGATTCCGCCGGGGGGGTGAACACTGAAGCTTTCTTT. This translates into CATSDSAGGVNTEAFF.

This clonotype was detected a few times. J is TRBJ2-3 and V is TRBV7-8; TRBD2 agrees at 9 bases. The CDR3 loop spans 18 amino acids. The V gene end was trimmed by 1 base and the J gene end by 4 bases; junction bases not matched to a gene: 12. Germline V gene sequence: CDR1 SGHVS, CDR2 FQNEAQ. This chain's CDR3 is CASSLGVLAGRLADTQYF. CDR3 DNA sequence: TGTGCCAGCAGCTTAGGAGTGCTAGCGGGAAGGTTGGCAGATACGCAGTATTTT.

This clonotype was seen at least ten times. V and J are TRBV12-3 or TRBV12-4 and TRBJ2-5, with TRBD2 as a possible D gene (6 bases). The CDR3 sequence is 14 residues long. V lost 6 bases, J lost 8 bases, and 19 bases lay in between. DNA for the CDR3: TGTGCCAGCAGATCCACGGGGGTACAAGGTACCCAGTACTTC. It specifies CASRSTGVQGTQYF.

CDR3 nucleotides: TGCGCCAGTCGACAGGGCCCAAGCTCCTATGGCTACACCTTC. Its protein product is CASRQGPSSYGYTF. V is TRBV5-1 and J is TRBJ1-2, with 7 nucleotides matching TRBD1. Trimming at V came to 8 bases and at J to 4 bases, leaving 11 bases not matched to a gene. CDR3 size: 14 residues. Germline V lookup: CDR1 SGHRS, CDR2 YFSETQ. Full variable domain (remainder filled in from reference TRBV5-1 and TRBJ1-2): KAGVTQTPRYLIKTRGQQVTLSCSPISGHRSVSWYQQTPGQGLQFLFEYFSETQRNKGNFPGRFSGRQFSNSRSEMNVSTLELGDSALYLCASRQGPSSYGYTFGSGTRLTVV.

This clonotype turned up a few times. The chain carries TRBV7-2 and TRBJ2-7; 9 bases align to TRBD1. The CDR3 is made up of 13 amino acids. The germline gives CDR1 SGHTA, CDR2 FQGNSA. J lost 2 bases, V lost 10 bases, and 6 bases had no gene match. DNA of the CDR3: TGTGCCATTGGGACAGGGAGGACCTACGAGCAGTACTTC. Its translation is CAIGTGRTYEQYF.

In DNA form, the CDR3 reads TGTGCCAGCAGCTCCTCAGGGGGCTGGGGCAATCAGCCCCAGCATTTT. Protein product: CASSSSGGWGNQPQHF. The chain carries TRBV7-9 and TRBJ1-5; 8 nucleotides line up with TRBD1. Germline CDR1 is SEHNR and CDR2 is FQNEAQ (reference sequence). The CDR3 totals 16 residues. V was clipped by 4 bases and J by 2 bases; unmatched bases: 7.

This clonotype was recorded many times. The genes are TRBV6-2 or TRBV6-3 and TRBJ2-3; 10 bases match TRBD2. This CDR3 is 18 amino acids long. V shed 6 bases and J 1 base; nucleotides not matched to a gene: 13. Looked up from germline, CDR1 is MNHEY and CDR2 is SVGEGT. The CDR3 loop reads CASSQGLASLSGTDTQYF. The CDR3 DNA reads TGTGCCAGCAGCCAGGGACTAGCGAGCCTCTCCGGCACAGATACGCAGTATTTT.

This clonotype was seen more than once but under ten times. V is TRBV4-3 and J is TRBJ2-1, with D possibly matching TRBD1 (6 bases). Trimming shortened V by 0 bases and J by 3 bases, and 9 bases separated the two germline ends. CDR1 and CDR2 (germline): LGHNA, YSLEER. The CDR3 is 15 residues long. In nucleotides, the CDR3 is TGCGCCAGCAGCCAAGACCTGGGACACTACAATGAGCAGTTCTTC. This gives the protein CASSQDLGHYNEQFF.

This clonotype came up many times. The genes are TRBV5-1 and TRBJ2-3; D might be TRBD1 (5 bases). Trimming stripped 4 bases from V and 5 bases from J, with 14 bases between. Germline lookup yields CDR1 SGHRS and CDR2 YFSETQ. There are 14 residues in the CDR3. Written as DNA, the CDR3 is TGCGCCAGCAGCCCCGGACACGCCCGAGATACGCAGTATTTT. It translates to CASSPGHARDTQYF.